This section outlines one T cell receptor beta chain sequence together with its context. Its antigen is still unknown. No base qualities exist here, and no much larger clone lies one base off it. The data were obtained in a study of T cells after posttransplantation cyclophosphamide (dated by TCRdb to the mid-2010s). The study in broad terms: T cell repertoire reconstitution was tracked by TRB sequencing after myeloablative bone marrow transplantation in which posttransplantation cyclophosphamide was used as GVHD prophylaxis. Samples from about 32 PTCy-treated patients and some 16 related bone marrow donors of those patients were subjected to antigen receptor sequencing. TRB sequencing was performed on blood from all 35 or so PTCy patients with 1-year posttransplant specimens. In 3 patients, TRB sequencing was also performed on up to 3 more blood samples taken 2 to 5.2 years after transplant, and in a handful of patients, pretransplant blood was also TRB-sequenced. TRA and TRB clonality were tightly correlated in about 10 samples, so subsequent TCR analyses focused on TRB only. Public TRB sequences were queried against a database of over 3,000 sequences associated with responses to pathogens, tumor antigens, self-antigens and alloantigens.

Related bone marrow donors provided peripheral blood samples on the day of marrow donation. To count as naive, T cells had to be viable CD3+CD4+ or CD3+CD8+ cells with a CCR7+CD45RA+CD45RO-CD95-CD27+CD28+ profile. Peripheral blood and bone marrow mononuclear cells were isolated by Ficoll-Hypaque density centrifugation and were cryopreserved. FACS on a FACSAria II was used to sort CD4+ and CD8+ T cells, including the naive and memory subsets. CDR1 and CDR2 were assigned from the germline V gene (reference sequence) as MNHEY and SMNVEV. The cysteine opens and the phenylalanine closes a CDR3 of 14 amino acids. Of the read, only the CDR3 DNA is kept; its 42 bases are in frame from base 1. V lost 3 bases and J lost 6 bases, and the count of bases not matched to a germline gene is 5. Genomic DNA was used for TRB sequencing, which was performed with the immunoSEQ assay at survey resolution or with the hsTCRB kit. Concerning the study's data processing: The immunoSEQ software handled the initial read processing, while the LymphoSeq R package was used for the repertoire analyses. Clonality was computed as 1 minus normalized Shannon entropy; Gini coefficient was also calculated for each TRB dataset. To infer phenotypes in unsorted samples, TRB sequences from sorted subsets of the recipient or donor were mapped onto unsorted samples from the same recipient. The table was pulled from immuneACCESS by TCRdb, which kept in-frame rearrangements only. Such tables lose some clones; where checked, under half of the loss comes from unresolved V genes, and the rest has no known cause. V and J calls and clone size follow that table, whereas D and trimming were derived from the DNA. This sample is represented by around 3,500 clones; 95% to 96% of them were singletons. The ten largest clonotypes hold more than 0.9% of the sample.

Paper-wide results and their limitations: Donor-recipient similarity was low at 1-2 months but increased during the first year, and donor CD8+ memory clones often dominated later blood repertoires. Across approximately 45 patients, recipient CMV seropositivity and CMV reactivation were highly associated with TRB clonality; PTCy diversity was similar to CNI/methotrexate controls. The TRB repertoires of T cells infiltrating skin or the GI tract showed only limited overlap with the TRB repertoires found in blood.

The sequence was obtained from a woman aged 50 to 60 in good health and a related stem cell transplant donor. Specimen: naive CD8+ T cells sorted from PBMCs. This chain joins TRBV27 to TRBJ2-1; 7 nucleotides in the junction match TRBD2. The encoded CDR3 is CASSLGLPLNEQFF. The nucleotide sequence is given as TGTGCCAGCAGTTTGGGACTACCCCTCAATGAGCAGTTCTTC.